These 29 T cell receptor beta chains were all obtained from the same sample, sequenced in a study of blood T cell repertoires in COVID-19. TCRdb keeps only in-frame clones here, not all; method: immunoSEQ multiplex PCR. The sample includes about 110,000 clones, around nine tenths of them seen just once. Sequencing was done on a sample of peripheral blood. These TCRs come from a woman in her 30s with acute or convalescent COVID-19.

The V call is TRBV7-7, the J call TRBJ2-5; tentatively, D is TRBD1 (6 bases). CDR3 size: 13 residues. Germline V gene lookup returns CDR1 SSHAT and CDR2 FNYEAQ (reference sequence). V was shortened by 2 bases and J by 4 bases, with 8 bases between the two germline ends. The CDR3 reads CASSLQGPETQYF. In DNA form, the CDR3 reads TGTGCCAGCAGCTTACAGGGGCCAGAGACCCAGTACTTC.

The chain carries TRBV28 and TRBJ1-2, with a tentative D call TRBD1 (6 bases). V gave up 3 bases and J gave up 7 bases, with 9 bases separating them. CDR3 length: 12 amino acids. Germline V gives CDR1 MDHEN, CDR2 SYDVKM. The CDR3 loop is CASSLGAGGYTF. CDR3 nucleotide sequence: TGTGCCAGCAGTTTGGGGGCGGGTGGCTACACCTTC.

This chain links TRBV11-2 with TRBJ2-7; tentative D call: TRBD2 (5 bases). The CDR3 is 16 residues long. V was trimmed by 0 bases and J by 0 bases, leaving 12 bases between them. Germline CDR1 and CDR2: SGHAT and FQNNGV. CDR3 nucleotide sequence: TGTGCCAGCAGCTTAGACTCTATACTAGTCTCCTACGAGCAGTACTTC. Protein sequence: CASSLDSILVSYEQYF.

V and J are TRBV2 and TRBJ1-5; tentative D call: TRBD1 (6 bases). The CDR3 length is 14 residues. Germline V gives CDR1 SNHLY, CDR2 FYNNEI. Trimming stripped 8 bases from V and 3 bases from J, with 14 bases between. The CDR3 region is CASSRQALNQPQHF. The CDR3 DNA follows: TGTGCCAGCTCTAGACAGGCTCTCAATCAGCCCCAGCATTTT.

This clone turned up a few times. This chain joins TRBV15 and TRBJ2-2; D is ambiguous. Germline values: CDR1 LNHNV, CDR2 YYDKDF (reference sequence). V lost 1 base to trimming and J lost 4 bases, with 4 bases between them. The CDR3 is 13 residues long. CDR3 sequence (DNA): TGTGCCACCAGCAGAGCTTCCACCGGGGAGCTGTTTTTT. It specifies CATSRASTGELFF. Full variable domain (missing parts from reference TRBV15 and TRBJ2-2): DAMVIQNPRYQVTQFGKPVTLSCSQTLNHNVMYWYQQKSSQAPKLLFHYYDKDFNNEADTPDNFQSRRPNTSFCFLDIRSPGLGDTAMYLCATSRASTGELFFGEGSRLTVL.

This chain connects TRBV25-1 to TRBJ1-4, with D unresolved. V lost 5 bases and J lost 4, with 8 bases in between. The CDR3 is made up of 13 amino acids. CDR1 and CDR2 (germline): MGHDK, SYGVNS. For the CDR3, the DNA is TGTGCCAGCAGTAGGCGGGATAATGAAAAACTGTTTTTT. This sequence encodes CASSRRDNEKLFF.

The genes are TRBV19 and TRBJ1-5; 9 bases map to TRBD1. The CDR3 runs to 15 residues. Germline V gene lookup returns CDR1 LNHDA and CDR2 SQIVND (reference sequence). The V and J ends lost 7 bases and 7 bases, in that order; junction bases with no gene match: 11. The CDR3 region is CASNNPGQGVQPQHF. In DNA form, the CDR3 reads TGTGCCAGTAACAACCCGGGACAGGGAGTGCAGCCCCAGCATTTT.

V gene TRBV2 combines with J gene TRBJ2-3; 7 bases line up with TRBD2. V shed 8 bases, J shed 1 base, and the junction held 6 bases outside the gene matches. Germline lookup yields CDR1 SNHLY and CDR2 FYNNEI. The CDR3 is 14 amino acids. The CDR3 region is CASVGGGRTDTQYF. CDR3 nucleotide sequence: TGTGCCAGCGTCGGCGGGGGACGCACAGATACGCAGTATTTT.

The CDR3 loop is CASSLPPFHTGSYGYTF. The DNA of the CDR3 is TGTGCCAGCAGTTTACCTCCCTTTCATACGGGTTCCTATGGCTACACCTTC. This chain uses TRBV28 with TRBJ1-2; D is uncertain. In germline, CDR1 is MDHEN, CDR2 SYDVKM. This CDR3 has 17 residues. V lost 2 bases and J 4 bases, leaving 20 bases between the germline ends.

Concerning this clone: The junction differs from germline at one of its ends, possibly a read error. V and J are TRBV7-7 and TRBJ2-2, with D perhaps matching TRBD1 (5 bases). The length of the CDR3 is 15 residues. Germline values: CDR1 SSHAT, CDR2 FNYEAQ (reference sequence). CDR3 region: CASSLERGRTGELFF. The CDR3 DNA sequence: TGTGCTAGCAGCTTAGAAAGGGGCCGTACCGGGGAGCTGTTTTTT.

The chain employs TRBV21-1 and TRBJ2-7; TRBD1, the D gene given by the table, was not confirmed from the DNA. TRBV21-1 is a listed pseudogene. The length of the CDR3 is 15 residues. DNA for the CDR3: TGTGCCAGCAGCAAAGCGGTGACAGATACCTACGAGCAGTACTTC. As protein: CASSKAVTDTYEQYF.

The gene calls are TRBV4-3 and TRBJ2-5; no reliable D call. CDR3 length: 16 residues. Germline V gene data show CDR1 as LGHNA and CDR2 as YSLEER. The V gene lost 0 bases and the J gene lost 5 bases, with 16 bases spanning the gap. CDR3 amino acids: CASSQDSAAVMETQYF. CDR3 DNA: TGCGCCAGCAGCCAAGATTCTGCGGCTGTGATGGAGACCCAGTACTTC.

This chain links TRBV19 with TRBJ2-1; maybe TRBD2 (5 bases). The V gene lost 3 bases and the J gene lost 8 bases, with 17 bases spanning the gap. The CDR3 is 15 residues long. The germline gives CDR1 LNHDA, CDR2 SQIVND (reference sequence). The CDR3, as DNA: TGTGCCAGTAGTATTAAGACGAGATCCGGGGATGAGCAGTTCTTC. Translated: CASSIKTRSGDEQFF.

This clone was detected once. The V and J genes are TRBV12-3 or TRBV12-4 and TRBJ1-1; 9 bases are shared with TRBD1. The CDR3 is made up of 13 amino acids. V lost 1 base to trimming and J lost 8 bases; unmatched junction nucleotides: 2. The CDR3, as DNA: TGTGCCAGCAGTTTAGTGGACAGGGGCGAAGCTTTCTTT. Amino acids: CASSLVDRGEAFF.

The CDR3 DNA reads as TGTGCCAGCAGTTACTCCCCGACTAGCGGTACCTACGAGCAGTACTTC. As protein: CASSYSPTSGTYEQYF. The chain joins TRBV6-6 to TRBJ2-7; 9 positions agree with TRBD2. Germline assignment: CDR1 MNHNY and CDR2 SVGAGI (reference sequence). The CDR3 spans 16 residues. The J segment lost 2 bases and the V segment lost 0 bases, leaving 5 bases of the junction unmatched.

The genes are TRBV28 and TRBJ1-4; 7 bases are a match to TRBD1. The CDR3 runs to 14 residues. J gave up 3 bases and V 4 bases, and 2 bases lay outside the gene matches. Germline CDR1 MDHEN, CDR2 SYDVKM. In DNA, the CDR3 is TGTGCCAGCAGTTCACAGGGGCCTAATGAAAAACTGTTTTTT. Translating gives CASSSQGPNEKLFF.

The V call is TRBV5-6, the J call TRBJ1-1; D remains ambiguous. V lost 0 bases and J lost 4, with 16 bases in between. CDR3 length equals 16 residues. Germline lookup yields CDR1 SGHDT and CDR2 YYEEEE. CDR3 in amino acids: CASSLVSPSHLTEAFF. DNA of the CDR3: TGTGCCAGCAGCTTGGTGTCCCCCTCACACCTCACTGAAGCTTTCTTT.

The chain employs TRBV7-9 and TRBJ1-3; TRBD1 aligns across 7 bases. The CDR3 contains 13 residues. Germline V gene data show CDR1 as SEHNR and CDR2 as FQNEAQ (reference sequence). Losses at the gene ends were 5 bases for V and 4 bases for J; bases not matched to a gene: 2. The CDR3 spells CASSEGQGNTIYF. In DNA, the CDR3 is TGTGCCAGCAGCGAGGGACAGGGAAACACCATATATTTT.

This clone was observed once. The CDR3 coding sequence is TGTGCCTGGAGTGTTTGGCGGGCTCTGAACACTGAAGCTTTCTTT. Amino acid sequence: CAWSVWRALNTEAFF. This chain connects TRBV30 to TRBJ1-1; D remains unclear. CDR3 length equals 15 residues. V shed 0 bases and J shed 0 bases, with 11 bases lying between them. The germline gives CDR1 GTSNPN, CDR2 SVGIG (reference sequence).

CDR3 coding DNA: TGTGCCAGCAGTCCGACAGTGACTAGCTATTCACCCCTCCACTTT. Its translation: CASSPTVTSYSPLHF. This chain links TRBV27 with TRBJ1-6, with a possible D match to TRBD1 (5 bases). Trimming took 5 bases from V and 8 from J, leaving 16 bases between them. Germline V CDR1 and CDR2: MNHEY, SMNVEV (reference sequence). The CDR3 is made up of 15 amino acids.

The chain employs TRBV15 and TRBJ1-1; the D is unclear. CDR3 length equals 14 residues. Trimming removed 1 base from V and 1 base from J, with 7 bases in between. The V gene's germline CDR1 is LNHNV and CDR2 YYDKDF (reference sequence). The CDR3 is CATSRGGGNTEAFF. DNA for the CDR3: TGTGCCACCAGCAGAGGGGGAGGGAACACTGAAGCTTTCTTT. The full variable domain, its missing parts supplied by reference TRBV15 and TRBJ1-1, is DAMVIQNPRYQVTQFGKPVTLSCSQTLNHNVMYWYQQKSSQAPKLLFHYYDKDFNNEADTPDNFQSRRPNTSFCFLDIRSPGLGDTAMYLCATSRGGGNTEAFFGQGTRLTVV.

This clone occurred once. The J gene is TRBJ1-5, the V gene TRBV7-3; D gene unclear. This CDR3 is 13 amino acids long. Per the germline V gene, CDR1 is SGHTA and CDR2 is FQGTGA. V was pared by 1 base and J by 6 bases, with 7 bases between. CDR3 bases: TGTGCCAGCAGCTTAATAGGAGGTCAGCCCCAGCATTTT. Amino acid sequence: CASSLIGGQPQHF. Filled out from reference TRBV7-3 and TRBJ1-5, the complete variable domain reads GAGVSQTPSNKVTEKGKYVELRCDPISGHTALYWYRQSLGQGPEFLIYFQGTGAADDSGLPNDRFFAVRPEGSVSTLKIQRTERGDSAVYLCASSLIGGQPQHFGDGTRLSIL.

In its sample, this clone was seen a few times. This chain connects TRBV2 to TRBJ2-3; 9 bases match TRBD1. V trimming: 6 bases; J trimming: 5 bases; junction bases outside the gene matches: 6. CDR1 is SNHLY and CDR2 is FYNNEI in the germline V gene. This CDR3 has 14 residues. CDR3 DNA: TGTGCCAGCAGGCGGGACAGGGAAGGAGATACGCAGTATTTT. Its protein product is CASRRDREGDTQYF. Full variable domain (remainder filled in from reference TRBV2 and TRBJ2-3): EPEVTQTPSHQVTQMGQEVILRCVPISNHLYFYWYRQILGQKVEFLVSFYNNEISEKSEIFDDQFSVERPDGSNFTLKIRSTKLEDSAMYFCASRRDREGDTQYFGPGTRLTVL.

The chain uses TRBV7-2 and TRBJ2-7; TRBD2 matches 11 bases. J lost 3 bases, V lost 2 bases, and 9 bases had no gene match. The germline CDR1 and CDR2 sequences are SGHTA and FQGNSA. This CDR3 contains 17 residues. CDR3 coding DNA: TGTGCCAGCAGCTTATCTACTAGCGGGAGAGTCGTCTACGAGCAGTACTTC. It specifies CASSLSTSGRVVYEQYF.

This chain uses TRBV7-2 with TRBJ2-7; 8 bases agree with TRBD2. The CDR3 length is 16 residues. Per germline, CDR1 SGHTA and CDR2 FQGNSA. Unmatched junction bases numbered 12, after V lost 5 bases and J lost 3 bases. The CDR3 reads CASSRALAERGYEQYF. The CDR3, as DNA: TGTGCCAGCAGCCGCGCACTAGCGGAGCGGGGCTACGAGCAGTACTTC.

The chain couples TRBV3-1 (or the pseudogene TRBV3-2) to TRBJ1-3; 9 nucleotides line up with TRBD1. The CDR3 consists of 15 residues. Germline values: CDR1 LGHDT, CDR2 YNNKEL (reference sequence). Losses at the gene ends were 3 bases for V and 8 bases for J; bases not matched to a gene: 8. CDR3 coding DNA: TGTGCCAGCAGCCACCACAGGGGGCCTGTAGACACCATATATTTT. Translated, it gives CASSHHRGPVDTIYF.

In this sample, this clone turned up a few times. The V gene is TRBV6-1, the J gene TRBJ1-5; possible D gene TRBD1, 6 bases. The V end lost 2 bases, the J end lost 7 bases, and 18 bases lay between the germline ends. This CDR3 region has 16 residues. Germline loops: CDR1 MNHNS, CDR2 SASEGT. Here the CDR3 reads CASSEYRGQGGQPQHF. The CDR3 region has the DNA TGTGCCAGCAGTGAATATCGGGGCCAAGGGGGACAGCCCCAGCATTTT.

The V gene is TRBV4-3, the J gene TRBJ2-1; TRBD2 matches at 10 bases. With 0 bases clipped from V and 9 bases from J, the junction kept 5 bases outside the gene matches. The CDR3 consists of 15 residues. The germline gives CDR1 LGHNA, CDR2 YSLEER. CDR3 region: CASSQDQRGGLEQFF. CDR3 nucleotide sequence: TGCGCCAGCAGCCAAGATCAGCGGGGGGGCCTTGAGCAGTTCTTC.

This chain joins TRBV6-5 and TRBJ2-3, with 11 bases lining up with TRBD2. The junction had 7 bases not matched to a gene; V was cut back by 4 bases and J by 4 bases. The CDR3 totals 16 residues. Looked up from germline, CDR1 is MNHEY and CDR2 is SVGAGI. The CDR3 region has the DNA TGTGCCAGCAGTTTTACGACTAGCGGGAAGGCAGATACGCAGTATTTT. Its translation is CASSFTTSGKADTQYF.